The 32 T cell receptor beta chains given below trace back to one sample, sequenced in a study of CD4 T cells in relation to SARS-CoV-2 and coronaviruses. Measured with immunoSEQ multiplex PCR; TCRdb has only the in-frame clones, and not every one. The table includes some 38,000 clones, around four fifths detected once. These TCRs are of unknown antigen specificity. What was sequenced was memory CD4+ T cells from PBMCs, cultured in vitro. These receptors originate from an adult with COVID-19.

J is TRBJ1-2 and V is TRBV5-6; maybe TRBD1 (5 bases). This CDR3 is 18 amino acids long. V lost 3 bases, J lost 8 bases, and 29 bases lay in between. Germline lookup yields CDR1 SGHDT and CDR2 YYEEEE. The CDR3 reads CASSSSRAGLAWREGYTF. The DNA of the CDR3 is TGTGCCAGCAGCTCGTCAAGGGCAGGGCTAGCGTGGAGGGAGGGCTACACCTTC.

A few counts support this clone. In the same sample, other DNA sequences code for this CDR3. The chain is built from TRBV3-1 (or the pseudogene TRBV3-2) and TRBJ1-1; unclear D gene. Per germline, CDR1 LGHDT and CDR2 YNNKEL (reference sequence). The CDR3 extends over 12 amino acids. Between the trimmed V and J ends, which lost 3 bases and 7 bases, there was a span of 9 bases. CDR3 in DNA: TGTGCCAGCAGCCAGGGAGCTGGTGAAGCTTTCTTT. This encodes CASSQGAGEAFF.

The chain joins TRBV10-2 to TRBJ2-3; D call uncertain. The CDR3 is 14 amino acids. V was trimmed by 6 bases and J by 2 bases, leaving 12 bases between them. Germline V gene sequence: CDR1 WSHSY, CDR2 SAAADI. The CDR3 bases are TGCGCCAGCAGGAAAGGTGGGGACACAGATACGCAGTATTTT. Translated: CASRKGGDTDTQYF.

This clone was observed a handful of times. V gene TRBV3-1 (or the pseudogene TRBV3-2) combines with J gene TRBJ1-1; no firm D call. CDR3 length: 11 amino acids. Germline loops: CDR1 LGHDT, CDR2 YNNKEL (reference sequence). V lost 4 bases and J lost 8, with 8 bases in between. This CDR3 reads CASSLGKEAFF. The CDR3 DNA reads TGTGCCAGCAGCCTCGGTAAGGAAGCTTTCTTT.

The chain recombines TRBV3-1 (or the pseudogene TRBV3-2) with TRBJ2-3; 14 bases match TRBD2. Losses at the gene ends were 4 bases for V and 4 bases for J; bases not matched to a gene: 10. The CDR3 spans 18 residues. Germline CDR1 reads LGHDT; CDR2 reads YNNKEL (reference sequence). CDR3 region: CASSRGLAGGRVADTQYF. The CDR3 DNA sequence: TGTGCCAGCAGCCGCGGACTAGCGGGAGGTCGAGTCGCAGATACGCAGTATTTT.

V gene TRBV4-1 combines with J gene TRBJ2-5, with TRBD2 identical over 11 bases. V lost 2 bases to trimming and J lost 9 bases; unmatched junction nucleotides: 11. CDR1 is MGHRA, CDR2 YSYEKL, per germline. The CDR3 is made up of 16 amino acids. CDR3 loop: CASSQFVTSGSLAQYF. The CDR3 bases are TGCGCCAGCAGCCAATTCGTAACTAGCGGGAGTTTGGCCCAGTACTTC.

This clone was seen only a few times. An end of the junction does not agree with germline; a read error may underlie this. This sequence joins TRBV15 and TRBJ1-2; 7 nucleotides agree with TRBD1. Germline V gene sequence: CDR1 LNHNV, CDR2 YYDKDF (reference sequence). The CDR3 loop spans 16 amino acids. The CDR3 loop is CATSQPLGTANYGYTF. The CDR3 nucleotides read TGTGCCACCAGCCAACCGCTCGGGACAGCTAATTATGGCTACACCTTC. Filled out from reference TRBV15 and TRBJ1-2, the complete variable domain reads DAMVIQNPRYQVTQFGKPVTLSCSQTLNHNVMYWYQQKSSQAPKLLFHYYDKDFNNEADTPDNFQSRRPNTSFCFLDIRSPGLGDTAMYLCATSQPLGTANYGYTFGSGTRLTVV.

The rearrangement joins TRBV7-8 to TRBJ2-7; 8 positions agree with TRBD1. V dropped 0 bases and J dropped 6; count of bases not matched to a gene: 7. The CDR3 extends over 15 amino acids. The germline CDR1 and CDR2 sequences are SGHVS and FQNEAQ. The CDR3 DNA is TGTGCCAGCAGCTTAGCGAGGGCAGGGGGCGGCGAGCAGTACTTC. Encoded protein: CASSLARAGGGEQYF. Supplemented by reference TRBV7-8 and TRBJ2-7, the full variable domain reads GAGVSQSPRYKVAKRGQDVALRCDPISGHVSLFWYQQALGQGPEFLTYFQNEAQLDKSGLPSDRFFAERPEGSVSTLKIQRTQQEDSAVYLCASSLARAGGGEQYFGPGTRLTVT.

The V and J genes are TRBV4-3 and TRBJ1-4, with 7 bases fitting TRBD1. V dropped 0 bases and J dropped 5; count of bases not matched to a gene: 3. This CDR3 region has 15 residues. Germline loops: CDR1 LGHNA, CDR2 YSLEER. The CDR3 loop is CASSQDRQGNEKLFF. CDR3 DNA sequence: TGCGCCAGCAGCCAAGATCGACAGGGAAATGAAAAACTGTTTTTT.

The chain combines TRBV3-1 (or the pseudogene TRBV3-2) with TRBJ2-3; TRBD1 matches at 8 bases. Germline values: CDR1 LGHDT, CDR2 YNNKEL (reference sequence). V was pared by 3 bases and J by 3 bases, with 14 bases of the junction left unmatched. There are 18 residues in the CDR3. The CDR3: CASSHTRTGKSMTDTQYF. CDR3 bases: TGTGCCAGCAGCCATACAAGGACAGGGAAGTCGATGACAGATACGCAGTATTTT.

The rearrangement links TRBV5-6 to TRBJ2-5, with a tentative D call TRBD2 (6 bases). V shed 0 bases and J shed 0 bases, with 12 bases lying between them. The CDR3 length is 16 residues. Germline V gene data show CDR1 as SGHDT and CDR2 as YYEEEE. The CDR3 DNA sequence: TGTGCCAGCAGCTTGGTTAGCGGAGCGTACCAAGAGACCCAGTACTTC. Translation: CASSLVSGAYQETQYF.

CDR3 protein: CASSPLLDNEQFF. CDR3 coding DNA: TGTGCCAGCTCACCACTTCTCGACAATGAGCAGTTCTTC. This sequence joins TRBV18 and TRBJ2-1, with D unclear. This CDR3 has 13 amino acids. CDR1 and CDR2 (germline): KGHSH, LQKENI. Trimming took 1 base from V and 5 from J, leaving 6 bases between them.

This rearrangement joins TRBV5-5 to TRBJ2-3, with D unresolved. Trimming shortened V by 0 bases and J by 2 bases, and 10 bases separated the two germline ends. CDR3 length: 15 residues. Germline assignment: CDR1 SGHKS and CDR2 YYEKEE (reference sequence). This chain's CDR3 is CASSLDHGPTDTQYF. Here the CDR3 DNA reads TGTGCCAGCAGCTTGGATCATGGACCCACAGATACGCAGTATTTT.

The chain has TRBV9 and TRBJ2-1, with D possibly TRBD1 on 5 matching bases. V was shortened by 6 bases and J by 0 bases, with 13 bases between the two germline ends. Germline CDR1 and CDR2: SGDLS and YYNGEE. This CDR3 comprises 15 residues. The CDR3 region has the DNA TGTGCCAGCACGGGTTCAGGGAACTCCTACAATGAGCAGTTCTTC. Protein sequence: CASTGSGNSYNEQFF.

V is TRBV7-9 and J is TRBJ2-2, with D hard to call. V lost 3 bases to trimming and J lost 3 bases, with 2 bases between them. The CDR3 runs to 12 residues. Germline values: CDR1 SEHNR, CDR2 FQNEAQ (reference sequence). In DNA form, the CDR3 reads TGTGCCAGCAGCTTCGACACCGGGGAGCTGTTTTTT. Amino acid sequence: CASSFDTGELFF.

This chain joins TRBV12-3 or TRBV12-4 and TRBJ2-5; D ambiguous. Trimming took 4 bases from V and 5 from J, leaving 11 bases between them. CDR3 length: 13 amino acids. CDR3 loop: CASSSPLRETQYF. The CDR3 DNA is TGTGCCAGCAGTTCTCCGTTAAGGGAGACCCAGTACTTC.

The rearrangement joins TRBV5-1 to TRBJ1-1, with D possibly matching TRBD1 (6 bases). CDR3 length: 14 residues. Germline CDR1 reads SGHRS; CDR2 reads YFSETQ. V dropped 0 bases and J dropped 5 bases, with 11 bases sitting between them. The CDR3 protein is CASSLDREETEAFF. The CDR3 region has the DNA TGCGCCAGCAGCTTGGACAGGGAGGAGACTGAAGCTTTCTTT.

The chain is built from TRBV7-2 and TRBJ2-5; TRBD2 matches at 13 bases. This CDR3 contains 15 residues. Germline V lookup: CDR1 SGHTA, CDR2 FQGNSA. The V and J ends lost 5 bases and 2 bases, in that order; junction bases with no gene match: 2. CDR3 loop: CASSLGLAGQETQYF. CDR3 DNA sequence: TGTGCCAGCAGCCTGGGACTAGCGGGGCAAGAGACCCAGTACTTC.

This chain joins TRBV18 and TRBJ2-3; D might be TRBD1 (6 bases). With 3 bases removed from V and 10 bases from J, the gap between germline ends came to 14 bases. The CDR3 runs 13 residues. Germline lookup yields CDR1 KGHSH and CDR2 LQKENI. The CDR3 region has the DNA TGTGCCAGCTCACCTGGACAGCTTTTCTCGCAGTATTTT. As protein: CASSPGQLFSQYF.

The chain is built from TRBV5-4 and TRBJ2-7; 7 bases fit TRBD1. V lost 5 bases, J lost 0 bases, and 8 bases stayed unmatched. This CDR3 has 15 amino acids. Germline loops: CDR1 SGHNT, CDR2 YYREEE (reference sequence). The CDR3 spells CASRRGTDPSYEQYF. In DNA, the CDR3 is TGTGCCAGCAGGAGGGGGACAGACCCCTCCTACGAGCAGTACTTC.

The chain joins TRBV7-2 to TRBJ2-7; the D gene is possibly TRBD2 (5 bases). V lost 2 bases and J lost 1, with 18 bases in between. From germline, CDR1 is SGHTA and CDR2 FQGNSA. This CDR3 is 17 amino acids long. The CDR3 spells CASSLPPPGRGSYEQYF. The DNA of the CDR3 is TGTGCCAGCAGCTTACCCCCCCCGGGAAGAGGGTCCTACGAGCAGTACTTC.

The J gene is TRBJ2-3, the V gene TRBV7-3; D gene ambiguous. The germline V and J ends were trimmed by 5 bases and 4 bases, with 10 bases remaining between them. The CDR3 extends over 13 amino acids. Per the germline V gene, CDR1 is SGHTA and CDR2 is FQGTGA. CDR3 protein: CASSPNFSDTQYF. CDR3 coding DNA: TGTGCCAGCAGCCCGAATTTTTCAGATACGCAGTATTTT. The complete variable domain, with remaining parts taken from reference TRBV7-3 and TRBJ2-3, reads GAGVSQTPSNKVTEKGKYVELRCDPISGHTALYWYRQSLGQGPEFLIYFQGTGAADDSGLPNDRFFAVRPEGSVSTLKIQRTERGDSAVYLCASSPNFSDTQYFGPGTRLTVL.

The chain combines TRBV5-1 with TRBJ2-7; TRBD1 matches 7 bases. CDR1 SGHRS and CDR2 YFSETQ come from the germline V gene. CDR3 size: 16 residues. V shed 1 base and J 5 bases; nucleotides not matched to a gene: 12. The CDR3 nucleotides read TGCGCCAGCAGCTTGTTTAGGGGCAGGGGGTTTAACGAGCAGTACTTC. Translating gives CASSLFRGRGFNEQYF.

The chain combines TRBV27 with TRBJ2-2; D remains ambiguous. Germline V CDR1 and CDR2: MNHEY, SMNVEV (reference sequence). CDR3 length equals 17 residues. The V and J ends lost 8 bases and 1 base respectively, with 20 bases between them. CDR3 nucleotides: TGTGCCAGCCTGCTCGGTTCACGGATGGGGAACACCGGGGAGCTGTTTTTT. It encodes CASLLGSRMGNTGELFF.

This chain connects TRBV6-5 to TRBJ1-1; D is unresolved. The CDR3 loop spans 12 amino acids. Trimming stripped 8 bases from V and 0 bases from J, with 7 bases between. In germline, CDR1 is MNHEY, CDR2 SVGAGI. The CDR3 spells CASSPVNTEAFF. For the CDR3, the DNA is TGTGCCAGCTCCCCGGTGAACACTGAAGCTTTCTTT.

The CDR3 DNA reads TGTGCCAGCAGTTTCCGGGACCGAAAAGAGACCCAGTACTTC. Encoded protein: CASSFRDRKETQYF. The chain couples TRBV27 to TRBJ2-5; D assignment may be TRBD1 or TRBD2 (5 bases each). The V and J ends lost 3 bases and 3 bases respectively, with 11 bases between them. Germline values: CDR1 MNHEY, CDR2 SMNVEV (reference sequence). The CDR3 length is 14 residues.

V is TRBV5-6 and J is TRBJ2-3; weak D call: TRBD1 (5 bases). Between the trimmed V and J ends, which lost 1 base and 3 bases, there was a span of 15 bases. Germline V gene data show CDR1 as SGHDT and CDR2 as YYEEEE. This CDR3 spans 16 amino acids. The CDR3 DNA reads TGTGCCAGCAGCTTGAGTTCGGCAGGGTTTACAGATACGCAGTATTTT. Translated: CASSLSSAGFTDTQYF. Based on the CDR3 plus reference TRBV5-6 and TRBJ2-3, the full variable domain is DAGVTQSPTHLIKTRGQQVTLRCSPKSGHDTVSWYQQALGQGPQFIFQYYEEEERQRGNFPDRFSGHQFPNYSSELNVNALLLGDSALYLCASSLSSAGFTDTQYFGPGTRLTVL.

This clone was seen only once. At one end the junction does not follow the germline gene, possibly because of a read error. Here the CDR3 DNA reads TGTGCCAGCAGCCTAGCCTCTGGGGCCAACGTCCTGACTTTC. Amino acid sequence: CASSLASGANVLTF. The chain joins TRBV7-8 to TRBJ2-6, with D perhaps TRBD2 (5 bases). Per the germline V gene, CDR1 is SGHVS and CDR2 is FQNEAQ. CDR3 length: 14 residues. Drawing the rest from reference TRBV7-8 and TRBJ2-6, the complete variable domain is GAGVSQSPRYKVAKRGQDVALRCDPISGHVSLFWYQQALGQGPEFLTYFQNEAQLDKSGLPSDRFFAERPEGSVSTLKIQRTQQEDSAVYLCASSLASGANVLTFGAGSRLTVL.

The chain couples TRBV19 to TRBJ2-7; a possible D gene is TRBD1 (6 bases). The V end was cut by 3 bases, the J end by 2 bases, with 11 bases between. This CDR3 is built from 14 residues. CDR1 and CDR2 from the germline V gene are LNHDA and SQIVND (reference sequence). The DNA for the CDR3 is TGTGCCAGTAGTATTGCCGACAGGACCTACGAGCAGTACTTC. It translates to CASSIADRTYEQYF.

In DNA, the CDR3 is TGTGCCAGCAGCCAGGGACAGGCTATCAATCAGCCCCAGCATTTT. This translates into CASSQGQAINQPQHF. The chain couples TRBV7-2 to TRBJ1-5, with 8 bases that match TRBD1. The CDR3 spans 15 residues. The trim removed 5 bases at V and 3 bases at J, leaving 6 bases unmatched. Per the germline V gene, CDR1 is SGHTA and CDR2 is FQGNSA. Using reference TRBV7-2 and TRBJ1-5 for the parts outside the CDR3, the full variable domain is GAGVSQSPSNKVTEKGKDVELRCDPISGHTALYWYRQSLGQGLEFLIYFQGNSAPDKSGLPSDRFSAERTGGSVSTLTIQRTQQEDSAVYLCASSQGQAINQPQHFGDGTRLSIL.

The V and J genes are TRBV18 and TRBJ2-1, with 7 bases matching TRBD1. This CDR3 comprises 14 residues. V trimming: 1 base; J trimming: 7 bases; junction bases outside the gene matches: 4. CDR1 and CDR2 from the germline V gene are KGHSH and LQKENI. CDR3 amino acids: CASSPQDRWNEQFF. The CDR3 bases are TGTGCCAGCTCACCACAGGACAGGTGGAATGAGCAGTTCTTC.

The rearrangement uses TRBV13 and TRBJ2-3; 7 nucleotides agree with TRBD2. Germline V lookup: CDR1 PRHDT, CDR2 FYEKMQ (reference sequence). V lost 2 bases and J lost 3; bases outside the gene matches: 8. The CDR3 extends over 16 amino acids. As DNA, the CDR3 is TGTGCCAGCAGCTTAAACGGGGGAGGGAGGACAGATACGCAGTATTTT. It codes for CASSLNGGGRTDTQYF.